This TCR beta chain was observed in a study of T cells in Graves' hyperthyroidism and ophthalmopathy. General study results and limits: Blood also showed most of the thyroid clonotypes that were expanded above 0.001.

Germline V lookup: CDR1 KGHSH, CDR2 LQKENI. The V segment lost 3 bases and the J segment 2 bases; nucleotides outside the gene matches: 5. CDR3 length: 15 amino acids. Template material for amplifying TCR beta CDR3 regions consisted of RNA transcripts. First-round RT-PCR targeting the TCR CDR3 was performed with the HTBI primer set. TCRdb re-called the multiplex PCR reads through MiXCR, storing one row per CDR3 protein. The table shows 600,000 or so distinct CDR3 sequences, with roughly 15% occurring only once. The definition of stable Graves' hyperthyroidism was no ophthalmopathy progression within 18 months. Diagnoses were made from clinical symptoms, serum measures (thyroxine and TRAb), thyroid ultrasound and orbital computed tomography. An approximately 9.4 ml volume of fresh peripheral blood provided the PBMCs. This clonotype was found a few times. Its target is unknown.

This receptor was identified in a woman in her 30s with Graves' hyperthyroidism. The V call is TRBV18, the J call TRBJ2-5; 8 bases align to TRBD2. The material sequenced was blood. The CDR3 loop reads CASSPFGGVQETQYF. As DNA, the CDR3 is TGTGCCAGCTCACCTTTCGGGGGGGTACAAGAGACCCAGTACTTC. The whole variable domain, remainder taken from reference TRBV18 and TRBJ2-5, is NAGVMQNPRHLVRRRGQEARLRCSPMKGHSHVYWYRQLPEEGLKFMVYLQKENIIDESGMPKERFSAEFPKEGPSILRIQQVVRGDSAAYFCASSPFGGVQETQYFGPGTRLLVL.